These 24 T cell receptor beta chains were all obtained from the same sample, sequenced in a study of radiation and T cells in renal cell carcinoma. The sample's time point: baseline pretreatment blood. Treatment defined: 15 Gy SBRT to primary tumor, nephrectomy 4 weeks later. The data were produced by immunoSEQ multiplex PCR, yet TCRdb's version contains in-frame clones alone and is incomplete. The data contain 150,000 or so clones, about 88% of them singletons. The input for sequencing was blood, taken from a patient whose treatment included radiotherapy and nephrectomy. These receptors were obtained from a woman aged 65 to 85 with renal cell carcinoma.

The J gene is TRBJ2-3, the V gene TRBV9; 9 nucleotides line up with TRBD2. The CDR3 totals 17 residues. The V gene end was trimmed by 0 bases and the J gene end by 2 bases; junction bases not matched to a gene: 7. The germline gives CDR1 SGDLS, CDR2 YYNGEE. In nucleotides, the CDR3 is TGTGCCAGCAGCGTAGGGTCTAGCGGGAAGTTCACAGATACGCAGTATTTT. It encodes CASSVGSSGKFTDTQYF. The whole variable domain, filled in from reference TRBV9 and TRBJ2-3, reads DSGVTQTPKHLITATGQRVTLRCSPRSGDLSVYWYQQSLDQGLQFLIQYYNGEERAKGNILERFSAQQFPDLHSELNLSSLELGDSALYFCASSVGSSGKFTDTQYFGPGTRLTVL.

The chain is built from TRBV7-2 and TRBJ2-1; D might be TRBD2 (6 bases). Germline CDR1 and CDR2: SGHTA and FQGNSA. The CDR3 has 13 amino acids. The V and J ends lost 4 bases and 4 bases respectively, with 8 bases between them. This chain's CDR3 is CASSSLAYNEQFF. The CDR3 coding sequence is TGTGCCAGCAGCTCTCTAGCGTACAATGAGCAGTTCTTC.

This sequence joins TRBV11-2 and TRBJ1-4; D is unclear. Looked up from germline, CDR1 is SGHAT and CDR2 is FQNNGV. The V end was cut by 0 bases, the J end by 4 bases, with 6 bases between. The CDR3 extends over 14 amino acids. CDR3 region: CASSLDRFNEKLFF. The CDR3 DNA is TGTGCCAGCAGCTTAGATAGGTTTAATGAAAAACTGTTTTTT.

The rearrangement uses TRBV7-2 and TRBJ2-5, with 10 bases that match TRBD1. J gave up 5 bases and V 5 bases, and 5 bases lay outside the gene matches. The CDR3 is 14 residues long. Germline-derived CDR1 and CDR2 are SGHTA and FQGNSA. The DNA for the CDR3 is TGTGCCAGCAGCCGACAGGGGGCGAAGGAGACCCAGTACTTC. Residues: CASSRQGAKETQYF.

The chain combines TRBV11-3 with TRBJ1-1; D may be TRBD1 (5 bases). The CDR3 runs 12 residues. Germline assignment: CDR1 SGHNT and CDR2 YENEEA. Trimming took off 1 base at V and 11 bases at J, with 11 bases between the two ends. The CDR3 DNA sequence: TGTGCCAGCAGCTTAGCGGAGGGGAGGGCTTTCTTT. Translated, it gives CASSLAEGRAFF.

CDR3 coding DNA: TGCGCCAGCAGCCAAGTACACCACATGAACACTGAAGCTTTCTTT. Its protein product is CASSQVHHMNTEAFF. This chain links TRBV4-3 with TRBJ1-1; D is unresolved. Germline values: CDR1 LGHNA, CDR2 YSLEER. V was cut by 1 base and J by 0 bases, with 9 bases left in between. The CDR3 consists of 15 residues.

The chain uses TRBV18 and TRBJ1-6, with D unclear. The CDR3 is 16 amino acids. Trimming took 4 bases from V and 0 from J, leaving 10 bases between them. Germline V gene sequence: CDR1 KGHSH, CDR2 LQKENI. The CDR3, as DNA: TGTGCCAGCTCACTCCAGCCTTCCTCCTATAATTCACCCCTCCACTTT. Translating it yields CASSLQPSSYNSPLHF.

The gene calls are TRBV7-8 and TRBJ1-5, with a tentative D call TRBD1 (6 bases). Germline CDR1 is SGHVS and CDR2 is FQNEAQ. V gave up 5 bases and J gave up 5 bases, with 19 bases separating them. The CDR3 has 16 amino acids. The CDR3 DNA reads TGTGCCAGCAGCAATACAAGACAGGTTTCCTATCAGCCCCAGCATTTT. This encodes CASSNTRQVSYQPQHF.

This sequence joins TRBV7-9 and TRBJ1-3, with D possibly matching TRBD1 (6 bases). The CDR3 contains 16 residues. Germline loops: CDR1 SEHNR, CDR2 FQNEAQ (reference sequence). V gave up 3 bases and J gave up 4 bases, with 16 bases separating them. The CDR3 here is CASSFFVRGSGNTIYF. CDR3 DNA sequence: TGTGCCAGCAGCTTCTTCGTCAGGGGATCGGGAAACACCATATATTTT.

This chain connects TRBV11-1 to TRBJ1-2; 7 nucleotides agree with TRBD1. Germline-derived CDR1 and CDR2 are SGHAT and FQDESV (reference sequence). With V trimmed by 1 base and J by 7 bases, 3 bases remained unmatched. CDR3 length: 13 amino acids. CDR3 sequence reads: CASSLVTGSGYTF. The CDR3 nucleotides are TGTGCCAGCAGCTTAGTGACAGGGAGTGGCTACACCTTC.

This sequence joins TRBV12-5 and TRBJ2-1; tentatively, D is TRBD2 (5 bases). The germline V gene has CDR1 LGHNT and CDR2 FRNRAP. The germline V and J ends were trimmed by 6 bases and 8 bases, with 11 bases remaining between them. The CDR3 is made up of 12 amino acids. CDR3 coding DNA: TGTGCTAGTGGCCCATCGGGATATGAGCAGTTCTTC. This codes for CASGPSGYEQFF.

The V call is TRBV30, the J call TRBJ1-2; D is unresolved. V lost 8 bases and J lost 6, with 13 bases in between. Germline lookup yields CDR1 GTSNPN and CDR2 SVGIG (reference sequence). The CDR3 extends over 11 amino acids. The CDR3, as DNA: TGTGCCAGACATTCAACCAATGGCTACACCTTC. Its protein is CARHSTNGYTF.

This chain uses TRBV4-1 with TRBJ1-3; D possibly corresponds to TRBD1 (5 bases). In germline, CDR1 is MGHRA, CDR2 YSYEKL. CDR3 size: 17 residues. With 0 bases removed from V and 0 bases from J, the gap between germline ends came to 12 bases. The DNA for the CDR3 is TGCGCCAGCAGCCAAGAGGGGGGTGACTTCTCTGGAAACACCATATATTTT. Translated, it gives CASSQEGGDFSGNTIYF.

This clone has only one observation. This chain links TRBV5-6 with TRBJ2-4; the D is unclear. V shed 1 base and J shed 5 bases, with 10 bases lying between them. Per germline, CDR1 SGHDT and CDR2 YYEEEE. CDR3 length equals 14 residues. CDR3 loop: CASSLNLIENIQYF. CDR3 sequence (DNA): TGTGCCAGCAGCTTGAACCTCATTGAAAACATTCAGTACTTC.

The chain combines TRBV30 with TRBJ1-2; D is possibly TRBD1 (5 bases). Trimming removed 2 bases from V and 4 bases from J, with 17 bases in between. This CDR3 is 15 amino acids long. The V gene's germline CDR1 is GTSNPN and CDR2 SVGIG (reference sequence). In nucleotides, the CDR3 is TGTGCCTGGAGTCACGGAGGGAGACAGACCTATGGCTACACCTTC. The encoded protein is CAWSHGGRQTYGYTF.

The gene calls are TRBV19 and TRBJ1-2; D is unresolved. The germline gives CDR1 LNHDA, CDR2 SQIVND (reference sequence). CDR3 length: 13 amino acids. V lost 7 bases, J lost 2 bases, and 11 bases lay in between. CDR3 protein: CASMAEFNYGYTF. As DNA, the CDR3 is TGTGCCAGTATGGCGGAGTTCAACTATGGCTACACCTTC.

The CDR3 loop is CASSLKAGGNYGYTF. In DNA, the CDR3 is TGTGCCAGCAGCTTGAAGGCAGGGGGAAACTATGGCTACACCTTC. The chain carries TRBV5-6 and TRBJ1-2; 7 positions agree with TRBD1. The J segment lost 2 bases and the V segment lost 1 base, leaving 5 bases of the junction unmatched. Germline CDR1 reads SGHDT; CDR2 reads YYEEEE. CDR3 length: 15 residues.

The genes are TRBV19 and TRBJ2-3; 7 nucleotides align to TRBD2. Germline CDR1 and CDR2: LNHDA and SQIVND (reference sequence). With 7 bases clipped from V and 0 bases from J, the junction kept 10 bases outside the gene matches. This CDR3 is 16 amino acids long. The CDR3: CASTPRGGLSTDTQYF. The CDR3 DNA is TGTGCCAGTACCCCTCGGGGAGGGCTTAGCACAGATACGCAGTATTTT.

The J gene is TRBJ1-3, the V gene TRBV28, with 8 bases that match TRBD1. J was trimmed by 6 bases and V by 2 bases; bases with no gene match: 12. This CDR3 is 17 amino acids long. Looked up from germline, CDR1 is MDHEN and CDR2 is SYDVKM. The chain's CDR3 is CASSLRGTGLRPNTIYF. The CDR3 bases are TGTGCCAGCAGTTTAAGGGGGACAGGCCTAAGGCCAAACACCATATATTTT. The entire variable domain, with the rest obtained from reference TRBV28 and TRBJ1-3, is as follows: DVKVTQSSRYLVKRTGEKVFLECVQDMDHENMFWYRQDPGLGLRLIYFSYDVKMKEKGDIPEGYSVSREKKERFSLILESASTNQTSMYLCASSLRGTGLRPNTIYFGEGSWLTVV.

This chain joins TRBV28 and TRBJ1-2, with a possible D match to TRBD1 (6 bases). V lost 4 bases to trimming and J lost 1 base, with 13 bases between them. Germline CDR1 is MDHEN and CDR2 is SYDVKM. The CDR3 runs 15 residues. The CDR3: CASSYRVRVNYGYTF. The DNA for the CDR3 is TGTGCCAGCAGTTACAGGGTTAGAGTTAACTATGGCTACACCTTC.

The rearrangement uses TRBV5-1 and TRBJ2-3, with D possibly matching TRBD2 (5 bases). CDR1 and CDR2 (germline): SGHRS, YFSETQ. This CDR3 region has 14 residues. Trimming took 0 bases from V and 4 from J, leaving 9 bases between them. As DNA, the CDR3 is TGCGCCAGCAGCTTGGAACCGAGGGCAGATACGCAGTATTTT. Amino acids: CASSLEPRADTQYF.

This chain joins TRBV29-1 and TRBJ2-5; 8 nucleotides agree with TRBD2. The CDR3 length is 13 residues. Germline CDR1 SQVTM, CDR2 ANQGSEA. J gave up 2 bases and V 6 bases, and 5 bases lay outside the gene matches. The CDR3 bases are TGCAGCGTCGAGGCTAGCGGGCAAGAGACCCAGTACTTC. Its protein product is CSVEASGQETQYF.

This clone was seen a single time. The chain carries TRBV5-4 and TRBJ2-1, with 9 nucleotides matching TRBD2. The CDR3 covers 16 residues. From germline, CDR1 is SGHNT and CDR2 YYREEE (reference sequence). Losses at the gene ends were 0 bases for V and 7 bases for J; bases not matched to a gene: 8. The CDR3 DNA reads as TGTGCCAGCAGCTTGGAGGCGGGGGGGGCCGGAAATGAGCAGTTCTTC. Its translation: CASSLEAGGAGNEQFF.

J is TRBJ1-4 and V is TRBV7-2, with TRBD1 as a possible D gene (6 bases). The germline V gene has CDR1 SGHTA and CDR2 FQGNSA. This CDR3 comprises 14 residues. V lost 5 bases and J 5 bases, leaving 12 bases between the germline ends. The CDR3 reads CASSPQGANEKLFF. The CDR3, as DNA: TGTGCCAGCAGCCCACAGGGTGCCAATGAAAAACTGTTTTTT.